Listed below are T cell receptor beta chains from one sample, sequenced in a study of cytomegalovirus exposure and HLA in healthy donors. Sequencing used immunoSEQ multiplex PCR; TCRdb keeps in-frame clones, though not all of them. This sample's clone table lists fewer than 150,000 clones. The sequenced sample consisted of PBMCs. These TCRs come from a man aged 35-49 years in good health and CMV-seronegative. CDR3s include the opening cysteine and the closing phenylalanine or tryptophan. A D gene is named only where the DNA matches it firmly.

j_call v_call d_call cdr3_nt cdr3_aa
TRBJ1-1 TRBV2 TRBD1 TGTGCCAGCAGGAAGACAGGGCGGGATGAAGCTTTCTTT CASRKTGRDEAFF
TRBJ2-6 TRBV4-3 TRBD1 TGCGCCAGCAGCCAAGTCAGGGGGTCTGGGGCCAACGTCCTGACTTTC CASSQVRGSGANVLTF
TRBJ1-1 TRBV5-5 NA TGTGCCAGCGGACAGCTACCGAACACTGAAGCTTTCTTT CASGQLPNTEAFF
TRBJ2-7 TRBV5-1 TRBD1 TGCGCCAGCAGCTCGGGACAGGGGGCAAGTGAGCAGTACTTC CASSSGQGASEQYF
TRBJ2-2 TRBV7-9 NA TGTGCCAGCAGCTTCCTCACAGGGAAGGGCACCGGGGAGCTGTTTTTT CASSFLTGKGTGELFF
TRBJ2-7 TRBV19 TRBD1 TGTGCCAGTAGAAATTCCGGGACAGACTACGAGCAGTACTTC CASRNSGTDYEQYF
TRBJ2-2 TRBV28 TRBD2 TGTGCCAGCAGTTCGTCCGAGCGGGGGAGCCCCGGGGAGCTGTTTTTT CASSSSERGSPGELFF
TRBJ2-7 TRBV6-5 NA TGTGCCAGCAGCTCTGGACAAACCTACGAGCAGTACTTC CASSSGQTYEQYF
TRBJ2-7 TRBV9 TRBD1 TGTGCCAGCAGCGTAGCGGACAGGGGGGTCTACGAGCAGTACTTC CASSVADRGVYEQYF
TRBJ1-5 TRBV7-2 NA TGTGCCAGCAGCTTAGCCAGGGAAGGTTATCAGCCCCAGCATTTT CASSLAREGYQPQHF
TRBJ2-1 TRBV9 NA TGTGCCAGCAGCGTAGCCTATTACAATGAGCAGTTCTTC CASSVAYYNEQFF
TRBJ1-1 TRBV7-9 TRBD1 TGTGCCAGCAGCATAAGACGCGACAGGGGGGGATCTGAAGCTTTCTTT CASSIRRDRGGSEAFF
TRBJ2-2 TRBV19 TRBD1 TGTGCCAGTAGCAACGGGGGACAGGGGGCGACCGGGGAGCTGTTTTTT CASSNGGQGATGELFF
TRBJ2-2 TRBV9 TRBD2 TGTGCCAGCAGCGCCGGGGGGGCGGGGGCAGACACCGGGGAGCTGTTTTTT CASSAGGAGADTGELFF
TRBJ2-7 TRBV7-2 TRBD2 TGTGCCAGCAGCTTATCCCTAGCGGGGGGGGGCGAGCAGTACTTC CASSLSLAGGGEQYF
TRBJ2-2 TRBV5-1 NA TGCGCCAGCAGCTATACCGGGACAATGAACACCGGGGAGCTGTTTTTT CASSYTGTMNTGELFF
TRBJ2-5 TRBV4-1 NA TGCGCCAGCAGCCAAGATATTCCCCCCTCCACCCAGTACTTC CASSQDIPPSTQYF
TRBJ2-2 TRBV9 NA TGTGCCAGCAGCGTAGCCTATTACACCGGGGAGCTGTTTTTT CASSVAYYTGELFF
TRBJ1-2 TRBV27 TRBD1 TGTGCCAGCACGTACAGGGGGGCGGGTGGCTACACCTTC CASTYRGAGGYTF
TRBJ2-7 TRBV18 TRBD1 TGTGCCAGCTCACCTGACAGGGCCTCTGAGCAGTACTTC CASSPDRASEQYF